A selection of T cell receptor beta chains follows, all from one sample in a study of cytomegalovirus exposure and HLA in healthy donors. Assay: immunoSEQ multiplex PCR; the TCRdb copy retains only in-frame clones and omits some. This sample's table has some 75,000 clones. Input material: PBMCs. The receptors derive from a man in his forties in good health and CMV-seronegative. The CDR3 runs from the conserved cysteine through the conserved F or W. The D gene is left open where the match is weak.

TRBV4-3,TRBD2,TRBJ2-7,CASSRGLPSYEQYF,TGCGCCAGCAGCCGGGGACTACCCTCCTACGAGCAGTACTTC
TRBV29-1,TRBD1,TRBJ1-4,CSVPNNFGQGINEKLFF,TGCAGCGTTCCCAATAATTTCGGACAGGGAATTAATGAAAAACTGTTTTTT
TRBV28,TRBD1,TRBJ2-5,CASSSTGGASETQYF,TGTGCCAGCAGCTCGACAGGGGGCGCTTCGGAGACCCAGTACTTC
TRBV7-6,.,TRBJ2-2,CASSLELRVVAGELFF,TGTGCCAGCAGCTTAGAACTCAGGGTTGTTGCCGGGGAGCTGTTTTTT
TRBV7-8,.,TRBJ2-7,CASSGVGRGYEQYF,TGTGCCAGCAGCGGAGTGGGCAGGGGCTACGAGCAGTACTTC
TRBV27,TRBD2,TRBJ2-7,CASSLLSGGHLFEQYF,TGTGCCAGCAGTTTACTCAGCGGGGGGCACCTCTTCGAGCAGTACTTC
TRBV7-8,TRBD1,TRBJ2-7,CASSLLGQGAGEQYF,TGTGCCAGCAGCTTACTAGGGCAGGGGGCAGGTGAGCAGTACTTC
TRBV7-2,.,TRBJ1-5,CASSPLEGSNQPQHF,TGTGCCAGCAGCCCCCTGGAGGGGAGCAATCAGCCCCAGCATTTT
TRBV30,TRBD2,TRBJ2-1,CAWMGGLAGGYSYNEQFF,TGTGCCTGGATGGGAGGACTAGCGGGAGGTTACTCCTACAATGAGCAGTTCTTC
TRBV7-8,.,TRBJ2-3,CASSELGTYTDTQYF,TGTGCCAGTAGCGAATTAGGGACTTACACAGATACGCAGTATTTT
TRBV15,.,TRBJ1-1,CATSRPDRNTEAFF,TGTGCCACCAGCAGACCGGACAGGAACACTGAAGCTTTCTTT
TRBV7-9,.,TRBJ2-1,CASTQPTVGGNEQFF,TGTGCCAGCACCCAGCCCACCGTGGGAGGCAATGAGCAGTTCTTC
TRBV13,.,TRBJ2-5,CASSLSGSSKETQYF,TGTGCCAGCAGCTTATCCGGGAGTAGTAAAGAGACCCAGTACTTC
TRBV5-6,.,TRBJ1-1,CASSLSIGYPMNTEAFF,TGTGCCAGCAGCTTGTCCATCGGGTACCCCATGAACACTGAAGCTTTCTTT
TRBV18,.,TRBJ1-1,CASSRDFGQNTEAFF,TGTGCCAGCTCACGAGACTTCGGACAGAACACTGAAGCTTTCTTT
TRBV5-4,TRBD2,TRBJ2-1,CASSKGLAGGLEDNEQFF,TGTGCCAGCAGCAAGGGACTAGCGGGGGGGCTTGAAGACAATGAGCAGTTCTTC
TRBV7-9,.,TRBJ2-2,CASSLLQGHGELFF,TGTGCCAGCAGCTTACTACAGGGCCACGGGGAGCTGTTTTTT
TRBV10-1,TRBD2,TRBJ2-1,CASSLVEGPSGHNEQFF,TGCGCCAGCAGCCTCGTCGAAGGGCCTAGCGGGCACAATGAGCAGTTCTTC
TRBV5-1,.,TRBJ2-7,CASSPVVTGFYEQYF,TGCGCCAGCAGCCCGGTTGTGACGGGGTTCTACGAGCAGTACTTC
TRBV9,.,TRBJ2-7,CASSASLGTYEQYF,TGTGCCAGCAGCGCCTCGTTGGGGACATACGAGCAGTACTTC
TRBV9,TRBD1,TRBJ1-2,CASRAQGAGGGYTF,TGTGCCAGCAGAGCACAGGGGGCCGGGGGAGGCTACACCTTC
TRBV5-4,.,TRBJ1-2,CASTSTRAGIYGYTF,TGTGCCAGCACCTCAACCAGGGCAGGGATCTATGGCTACACCTTC
TRBV30,TRBD1,TRBJ2-6,CAWSVGGSRANVLTF,TGTGCCTGGAGTGTAGGGGGCAGTAGGGCCAACGTCCTGACTTTC
TRBV19,.,TRBJ1-2,CASSKPQSGYGYTF,TGTGCCAGTAGTAAACCACAATCGGGTTATGGCTACACCTTC
TRBV19,.,TRBJ2-1,CASRKDGGSYNEQFF,TGTGCCAGTAGGAAGGACGGAGGCTCCTACAATGAGCAGTTCTTC
TRBV2,TRBD1,TRBJ2-7,CASIRDRGMYEQYF,TGTGCCAGCATCCGGGACAGGGGGATGTACGAGCAGTACTTC
TRBV6-4,TRBD2,TRBJ2-1,CASRREAGGSYNEQFF,TGTGCCAGCAGACGAGAGGCGGGAGGCTCCTACAATGAGCAGTTCTTC
TRBV5-1,TRBD2,TRBJ2-3,CASSLAASGVGTQYF,TGCGCCAGCAGCCTGGCGGCTAGCGGAGTAGGTACGCAGTATTTT
TRBV7-9,.,TRBJ1-5,CASSLVADQPQHF,TGTGCCAGCAGCTTAGTAGCTGATCAGCCCCAGCATTTT
TRBV30,.,TRBJ1-1,CAWSVQGRNTEAFF,TGTGCCTGGAGTGTACAAGGGAGAAACACTGAAGCTTTCTTT